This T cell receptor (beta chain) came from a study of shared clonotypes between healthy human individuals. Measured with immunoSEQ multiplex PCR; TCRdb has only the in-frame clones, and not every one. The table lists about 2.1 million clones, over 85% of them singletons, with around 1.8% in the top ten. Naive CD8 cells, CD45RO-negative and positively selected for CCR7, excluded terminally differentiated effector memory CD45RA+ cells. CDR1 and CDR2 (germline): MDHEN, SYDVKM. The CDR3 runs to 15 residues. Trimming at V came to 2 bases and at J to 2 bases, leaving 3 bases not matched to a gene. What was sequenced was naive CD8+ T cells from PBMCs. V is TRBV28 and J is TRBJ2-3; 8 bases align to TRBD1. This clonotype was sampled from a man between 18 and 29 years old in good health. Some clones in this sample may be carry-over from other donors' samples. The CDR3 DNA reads TGTGCCAGCAGTTTAGGGACAGGTATCACAGATACGCAGTATTTT. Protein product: CASSLGTGITDTQYF.